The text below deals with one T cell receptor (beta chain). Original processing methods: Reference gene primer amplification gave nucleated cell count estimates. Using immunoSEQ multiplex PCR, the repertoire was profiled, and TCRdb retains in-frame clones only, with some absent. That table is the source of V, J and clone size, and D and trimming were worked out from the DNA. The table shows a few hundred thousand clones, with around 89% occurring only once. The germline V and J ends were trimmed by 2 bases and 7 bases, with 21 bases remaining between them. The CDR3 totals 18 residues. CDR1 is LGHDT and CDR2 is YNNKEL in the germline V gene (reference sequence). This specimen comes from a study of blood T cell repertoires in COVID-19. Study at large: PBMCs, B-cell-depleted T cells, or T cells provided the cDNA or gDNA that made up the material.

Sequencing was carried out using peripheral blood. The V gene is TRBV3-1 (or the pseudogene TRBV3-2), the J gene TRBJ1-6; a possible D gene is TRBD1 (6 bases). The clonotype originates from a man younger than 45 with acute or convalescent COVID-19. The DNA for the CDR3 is TGTGCCAGCAGCCAACTATTAGGGACAAGAATTCGGAATTCACCCCTCCACTTT. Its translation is CASSQLLGTRIRNSPLHF.